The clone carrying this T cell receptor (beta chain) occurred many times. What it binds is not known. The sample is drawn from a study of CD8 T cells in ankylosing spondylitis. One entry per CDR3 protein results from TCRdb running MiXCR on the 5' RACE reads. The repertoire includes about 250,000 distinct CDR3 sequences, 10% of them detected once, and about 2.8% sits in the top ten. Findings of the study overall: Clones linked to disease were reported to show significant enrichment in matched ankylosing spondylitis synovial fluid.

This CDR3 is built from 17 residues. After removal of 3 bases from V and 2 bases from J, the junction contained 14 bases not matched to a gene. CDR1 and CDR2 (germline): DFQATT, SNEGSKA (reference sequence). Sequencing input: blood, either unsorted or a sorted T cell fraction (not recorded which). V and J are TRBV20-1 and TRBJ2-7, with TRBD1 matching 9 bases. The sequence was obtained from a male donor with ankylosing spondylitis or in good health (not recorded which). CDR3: CSASPSRGTGYPYEQYF. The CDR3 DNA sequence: TGCAGTGCTAGCCCGAGTCGAGGGACAGGGTACCCCTACGAGCAGTACTTC.